A single T cell receptor (beta chain) is shown here with its context. Its antigen is unidentified. This specimen belongs to a study of T cell responses to AZD1222 COVID-19 vaccine. Generated by immunoSEQ multiplex PCR, the TCRdb table keeps only in-frame clones and is missing some. The sample records roughly 30,000 clones, roughly 74% being singletons. Overall study results and limits: At study baseline, merely a handful of AZD1222 recipients were seropositive. As reported, nearly half of all spike-specific TCRs target variant regions that are unmutated. Along spike, vaccine-associated CD4 TCRs were found throughout, with dominance at 160-218 and 743-854. Two AZD1222 doses significantly raised spike-specific TCR breadth and depth over controls.

The clonotype comes from an adult who received the AZD1222 COVID-19 vaccine. The material sequenced was peripheral blood, taken 28 days after the second AZD1222 dose.

The CDR3 region is CASSHSGATRAQYF. CDR3 nucleotides: TGTGCCAGCAGCCACTCGGGCGCGACAAGGGCCCAGTACTTC. The chain carries TRBV5-4 and TRBJ2-5; D not resolved. The CDR3 runs 14 residues. Trimming left V 4 bases short and J 9 bases short, with 19 bases between. Germline CDR1 is SGHNT and CDR2 is YYREEE (reference sequence).